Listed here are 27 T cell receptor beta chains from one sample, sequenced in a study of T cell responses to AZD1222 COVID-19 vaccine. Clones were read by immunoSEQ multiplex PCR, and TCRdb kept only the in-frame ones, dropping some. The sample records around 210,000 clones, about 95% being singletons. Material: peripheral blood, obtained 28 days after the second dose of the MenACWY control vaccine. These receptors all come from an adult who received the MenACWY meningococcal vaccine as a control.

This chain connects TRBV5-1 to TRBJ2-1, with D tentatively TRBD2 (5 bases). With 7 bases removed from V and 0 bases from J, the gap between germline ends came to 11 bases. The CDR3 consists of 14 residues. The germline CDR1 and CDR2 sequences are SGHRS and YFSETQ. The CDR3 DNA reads TGCGCCAGCTCAGCGGCGAGCTCCTACAATGAGCAGTTCTTC. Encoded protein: CASSAASSYNEQFF.

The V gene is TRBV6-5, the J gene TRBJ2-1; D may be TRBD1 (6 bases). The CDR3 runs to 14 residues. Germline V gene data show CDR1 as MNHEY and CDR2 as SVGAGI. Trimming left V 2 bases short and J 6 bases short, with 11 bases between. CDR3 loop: CASSYVGTPNEQFF. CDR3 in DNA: TGTGCCAGCAGTTACGTGGGGACACCCAATGAGCAGTTCTTC.

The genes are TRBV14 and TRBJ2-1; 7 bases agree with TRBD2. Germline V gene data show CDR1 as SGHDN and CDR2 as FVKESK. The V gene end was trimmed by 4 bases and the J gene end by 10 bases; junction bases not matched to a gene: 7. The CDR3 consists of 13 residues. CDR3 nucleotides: TGTGCCAGCAGCCCCAGGCCCGGGAGGGAGCAGTTCTTC. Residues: CASSPRPGREQFF.

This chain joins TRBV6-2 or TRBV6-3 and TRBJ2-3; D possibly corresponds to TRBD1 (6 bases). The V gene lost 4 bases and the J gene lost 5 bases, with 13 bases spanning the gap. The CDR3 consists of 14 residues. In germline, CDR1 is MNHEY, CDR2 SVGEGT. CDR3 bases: TGTGCCAGCAGTTTATCCCTCAGGGGAGATACGCAGTATTTT. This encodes CASSLSLRGDTQYF.

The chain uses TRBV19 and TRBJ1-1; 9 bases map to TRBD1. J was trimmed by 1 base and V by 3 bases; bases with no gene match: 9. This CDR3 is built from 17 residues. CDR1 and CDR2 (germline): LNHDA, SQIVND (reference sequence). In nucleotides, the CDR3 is TGTGCCAGTAGTATGGGTGGGACAGGGAGGGAGAACACTGAAGCTTTCTTT. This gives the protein CASSMGGTGRENTEAFF.

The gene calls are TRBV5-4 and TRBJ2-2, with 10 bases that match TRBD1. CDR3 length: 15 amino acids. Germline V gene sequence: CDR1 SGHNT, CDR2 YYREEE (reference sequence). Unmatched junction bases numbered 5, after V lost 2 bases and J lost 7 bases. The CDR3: CASSLVTGGGGELFF. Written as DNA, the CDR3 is TGTGCCAGCAGCTTAGTGACAGGGGGCGGCGGGGAGCTGTTTTTT. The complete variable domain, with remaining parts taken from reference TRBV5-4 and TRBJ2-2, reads ETGVTQSPTHLIKTRGQQVTLRCSSQSGHNTVSWYQQALGQGPQFIFQYYREEENGRGNFPPRFSGLQFPNYSSELNVNALELDDSALYLCASSLVTGGGGELFFGEGSRLTVL.

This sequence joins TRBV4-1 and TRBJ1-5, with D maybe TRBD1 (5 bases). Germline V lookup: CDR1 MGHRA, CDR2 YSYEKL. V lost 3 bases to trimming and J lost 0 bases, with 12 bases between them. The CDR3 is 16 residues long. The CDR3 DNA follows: TGCGCCAGCAGCCAGAGCCGGGACCATAGCAATCAGCCCCAGCATTTT. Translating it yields CASSQSRDHSNQPQHF.

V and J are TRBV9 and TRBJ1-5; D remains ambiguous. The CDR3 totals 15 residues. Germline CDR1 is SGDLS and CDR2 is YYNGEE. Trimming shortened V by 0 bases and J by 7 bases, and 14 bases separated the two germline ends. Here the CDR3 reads CASSVAAEGGQPQHF. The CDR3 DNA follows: TGTGCCAGCAGCGTAGCGGCAGAGGGAGGACAGCCCCAGCATTTT.

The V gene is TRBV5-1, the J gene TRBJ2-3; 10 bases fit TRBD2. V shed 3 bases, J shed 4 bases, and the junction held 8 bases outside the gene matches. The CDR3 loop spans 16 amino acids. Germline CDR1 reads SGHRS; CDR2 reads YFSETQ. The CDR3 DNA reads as TGCGCCAGCAGCTCTACCGAAGCGGGAGGGTCAGATACGCAGTATTTT. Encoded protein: CASSSTEAGGSDTQYF.

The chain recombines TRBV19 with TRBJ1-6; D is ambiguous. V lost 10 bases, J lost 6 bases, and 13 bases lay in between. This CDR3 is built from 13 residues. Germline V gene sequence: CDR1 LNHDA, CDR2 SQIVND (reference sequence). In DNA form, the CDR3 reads TGTGCCACTGGAGGGAGTATTAATTCACCCCTCCACTTT. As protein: CATGGSINSPLHF. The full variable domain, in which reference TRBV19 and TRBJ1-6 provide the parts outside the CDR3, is DGGITQSPKYLFRKEGQNVTLSCEQNLNHDAMYWYRQDPGQGLRLIYYSQIVNDFQKGDIAEGYSVSREKKESFPLTVTSAQKNPTAFYLCATGGSINSPLHFGNGTRLTVT.

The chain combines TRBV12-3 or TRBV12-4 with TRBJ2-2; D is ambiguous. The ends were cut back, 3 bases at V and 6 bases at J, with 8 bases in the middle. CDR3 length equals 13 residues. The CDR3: CASSLVDPGELFF. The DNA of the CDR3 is TGTGCCAGCAGTTTGGTCGATCCCGGGGAGCTGTTTTTT.

Written as DNA, the CDR3 is TGTGCCAGCACCGGGGGGGACGATACCTATGGCTACACCTTC. Translating gives CASTGGDDTYGYTF. The chain uses TRBV6-5 and TRBJ1-2, with D perhaps TRBD1 (5 bases). The CDR3 covers 14 residues. V lost 7 bases and J 4 bases, leaving 16 bases between the germline ends. CDR1 is MNHEY, CDR2 SVGAGI, per germline.

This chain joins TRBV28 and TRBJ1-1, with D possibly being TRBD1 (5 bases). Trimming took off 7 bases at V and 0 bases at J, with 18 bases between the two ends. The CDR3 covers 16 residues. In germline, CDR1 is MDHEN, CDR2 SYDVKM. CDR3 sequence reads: CASTRGGAAMNTEAFF. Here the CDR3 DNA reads TGTGCCAGCACTAGAGGCGGGGCAGCCATGAACACTGAAGCTTTCTTT.

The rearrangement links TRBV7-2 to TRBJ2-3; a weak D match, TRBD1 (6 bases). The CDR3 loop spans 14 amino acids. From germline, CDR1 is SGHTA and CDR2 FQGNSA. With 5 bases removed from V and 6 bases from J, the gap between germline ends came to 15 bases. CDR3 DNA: TGTGCCAGCAGCCCGTTACAGGGATTGGATACGCAGTATTTT. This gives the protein CASSPLQGLDTQYF.

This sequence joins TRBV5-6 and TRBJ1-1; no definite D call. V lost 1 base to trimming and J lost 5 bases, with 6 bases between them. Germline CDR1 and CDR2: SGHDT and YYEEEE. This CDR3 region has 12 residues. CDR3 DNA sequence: TGTGCCAGCAGCTTGTTGGGGACTGAAGCTTTCTTT. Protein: CASSLLGTEAFF.

The CDR3 protein is CASRGPFDYEQYF. Here the CDR3 DNA reads TGTGCCAGCAGAGGCCCGTTCGACTACGAGCAGTACTTC. This sequence joins TRBV13 and TRBJ2-7; D is ambiguous. CDR1 is PRHDT, CDR2 FYEKMQ, per germline (reference sequence). The CDR3 spans 13 residues. V lost 6 bases, J lost 3 bases, and 12 bases lay in between.

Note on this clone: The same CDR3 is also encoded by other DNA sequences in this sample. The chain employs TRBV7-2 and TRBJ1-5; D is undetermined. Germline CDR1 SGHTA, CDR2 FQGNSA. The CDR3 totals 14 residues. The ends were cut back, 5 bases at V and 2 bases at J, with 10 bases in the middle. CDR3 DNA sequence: TGTGCCAGCAGCCCTAGCGGAGGCAATCAGCCCCAGCATTTT. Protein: CASSPSGGNQPQHF.

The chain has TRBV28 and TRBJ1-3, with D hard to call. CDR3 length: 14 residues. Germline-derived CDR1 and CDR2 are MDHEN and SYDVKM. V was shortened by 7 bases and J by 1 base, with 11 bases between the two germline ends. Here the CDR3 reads CASTHVSSGNTIYF. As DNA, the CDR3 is TGTGCCAGCACCCATGTCAGTTCTGGAAACACCATATATTTT.

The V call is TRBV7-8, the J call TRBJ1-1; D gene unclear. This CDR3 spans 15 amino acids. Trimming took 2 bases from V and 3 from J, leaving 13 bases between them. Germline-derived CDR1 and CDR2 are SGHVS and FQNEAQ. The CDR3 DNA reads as TGTGCCAGCAGCTTACAAAATCCCCAGTACACTGAAGCTTTCTTT. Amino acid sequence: CASSLQNPQYTEAFF.

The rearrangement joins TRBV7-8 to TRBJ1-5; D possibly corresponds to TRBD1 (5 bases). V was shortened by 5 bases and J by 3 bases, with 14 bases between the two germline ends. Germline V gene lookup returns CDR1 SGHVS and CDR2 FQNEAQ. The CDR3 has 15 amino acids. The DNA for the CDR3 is TGTGCCAGCAGCCCCGGGACGGCACCCAATCAGCCCCAGCATTTT. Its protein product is CASSPGTAPNQPQHF.

The CDR3 coding sequence is TGCGCCAGCAGCCGGATGGAGGGAGGGGTCAATGAGCAGTTCTTC. Protein: CASSRMEGGVNEQFF. The rearrangement links TRBV5-1 to TRBJ2-1; 7 positions agree with TRBD2. The J segment lost 6 bases and the V segment lost 4 bases, leaving 10 bases of the junction unmatched. Germline CDR1 is SGHRS and CDR2 is YFSETQ. The CDR3 totals 15 residues.

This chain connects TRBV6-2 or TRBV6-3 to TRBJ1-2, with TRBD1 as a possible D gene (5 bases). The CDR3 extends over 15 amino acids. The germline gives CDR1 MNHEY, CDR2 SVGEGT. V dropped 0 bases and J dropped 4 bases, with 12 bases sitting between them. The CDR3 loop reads CASSYSTRVGYGYTF. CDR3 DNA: TGTGCCAGCAGTTACTCGACCAGGGTCGGCTATGGCTACACCTTC.

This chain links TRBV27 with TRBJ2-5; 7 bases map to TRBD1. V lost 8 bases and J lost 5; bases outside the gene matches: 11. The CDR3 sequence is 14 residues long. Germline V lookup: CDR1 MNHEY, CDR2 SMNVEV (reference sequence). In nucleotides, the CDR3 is TGTGCCAGCCCGACAGGGAAGGGCCAGGAGACCCAGTACTTC. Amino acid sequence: CASPTGKGQETQYF.

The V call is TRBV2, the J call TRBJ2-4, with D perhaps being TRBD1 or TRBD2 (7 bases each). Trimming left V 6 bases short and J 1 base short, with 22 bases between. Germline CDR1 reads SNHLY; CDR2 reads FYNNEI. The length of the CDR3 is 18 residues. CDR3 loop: CASSDRTGGGRAKNIQYF. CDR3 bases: TGTGCCAGCAGCGATAGGACAGGCGGGGGTAGGGCCAAAAACATTCAGTACTTC.

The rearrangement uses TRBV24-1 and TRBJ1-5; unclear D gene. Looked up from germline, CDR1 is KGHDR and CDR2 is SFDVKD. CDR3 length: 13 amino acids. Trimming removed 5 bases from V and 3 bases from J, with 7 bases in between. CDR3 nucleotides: TGTGCCACCAGTGCCCAGGTCAATCAGCCCCAGCATTTT. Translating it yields CATSAQVNQPQHF.

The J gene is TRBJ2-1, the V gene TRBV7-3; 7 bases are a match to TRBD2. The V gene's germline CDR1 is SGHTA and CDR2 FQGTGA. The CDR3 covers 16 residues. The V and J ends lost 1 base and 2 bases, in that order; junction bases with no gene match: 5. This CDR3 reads CASSLIFGGTYNEQFF. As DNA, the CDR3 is TGTGCCAGCAGCTTAATCTTCGGGGGGACCTACAATGAGCAGTTCTTC.

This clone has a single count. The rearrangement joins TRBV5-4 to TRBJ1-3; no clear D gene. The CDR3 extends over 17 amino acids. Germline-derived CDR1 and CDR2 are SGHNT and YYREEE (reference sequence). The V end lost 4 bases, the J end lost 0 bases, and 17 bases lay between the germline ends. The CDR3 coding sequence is TGTGCCAGCAGCCTTTACAGAGGACCTTTCTCTGGAAACACCATATATTTT. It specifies CASSLYRGPFSGNTIYF. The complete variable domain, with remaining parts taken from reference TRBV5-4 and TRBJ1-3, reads ETGVTQSPTHLIKTRGQQVTLRCSSQSGHNTVSWYQQALGQGPQFIFQYYREEENGRGNFPPRFSGLQFPNYSSELNVNALELDDSALYLCASSLYRGPFSGNTIYFGEGSWLTVV.